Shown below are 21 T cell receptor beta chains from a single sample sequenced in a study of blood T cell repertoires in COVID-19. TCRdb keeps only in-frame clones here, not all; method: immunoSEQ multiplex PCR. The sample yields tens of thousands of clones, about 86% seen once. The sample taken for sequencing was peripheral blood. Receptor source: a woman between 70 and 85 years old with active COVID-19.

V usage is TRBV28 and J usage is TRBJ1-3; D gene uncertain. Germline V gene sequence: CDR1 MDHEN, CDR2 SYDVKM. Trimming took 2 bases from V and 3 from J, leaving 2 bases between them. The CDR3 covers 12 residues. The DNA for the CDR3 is TGTGCCAGCAGTTTACGTGGAAACACCATATATTTT. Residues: CASSLRGNTIYF.

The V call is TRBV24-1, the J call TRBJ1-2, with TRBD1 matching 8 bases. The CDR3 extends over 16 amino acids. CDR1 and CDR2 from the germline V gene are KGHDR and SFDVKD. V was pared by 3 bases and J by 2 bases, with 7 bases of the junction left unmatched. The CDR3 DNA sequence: TGTGCCACCAGTGATCGCGGACAGGGCAGCAACTATGGCTACACCTTC. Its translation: CATSDRGQGSNYGYTF.

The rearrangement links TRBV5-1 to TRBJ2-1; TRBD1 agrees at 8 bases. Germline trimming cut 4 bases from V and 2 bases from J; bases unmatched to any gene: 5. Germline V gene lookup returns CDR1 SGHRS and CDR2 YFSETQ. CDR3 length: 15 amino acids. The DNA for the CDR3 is TGCGCCAGCAGCAAGGGACAGGCCGCCTACAATGAGCAGTTCTTC. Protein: CASSKGQAAYNEQFF.

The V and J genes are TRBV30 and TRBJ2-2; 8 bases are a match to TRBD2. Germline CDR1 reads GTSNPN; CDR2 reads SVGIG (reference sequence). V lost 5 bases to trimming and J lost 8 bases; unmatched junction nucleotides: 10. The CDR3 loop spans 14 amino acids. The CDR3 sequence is CAWSQNERGGELFF. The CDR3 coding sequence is TGTGCCTGGTCTCAGAATGAGCGGGGGGGGGAGCTGTTTTTT.

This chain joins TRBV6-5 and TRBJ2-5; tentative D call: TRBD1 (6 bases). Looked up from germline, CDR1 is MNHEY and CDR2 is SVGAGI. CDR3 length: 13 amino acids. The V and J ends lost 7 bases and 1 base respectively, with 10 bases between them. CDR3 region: CASTSRGQETQYF. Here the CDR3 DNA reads TGTGCCAGCACCTCCAGGGGCCAAGAGACCCAGTACTTC.

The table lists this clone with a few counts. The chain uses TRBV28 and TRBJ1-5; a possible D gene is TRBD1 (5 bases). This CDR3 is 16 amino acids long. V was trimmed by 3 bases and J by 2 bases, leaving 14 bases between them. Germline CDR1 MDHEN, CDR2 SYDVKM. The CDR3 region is CASSLGGARRNQPQHF. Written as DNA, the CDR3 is TGTGCCAGCAGTTTGGGAGGGGCGCGACGCAATCAGCCCCAGCATTTT.

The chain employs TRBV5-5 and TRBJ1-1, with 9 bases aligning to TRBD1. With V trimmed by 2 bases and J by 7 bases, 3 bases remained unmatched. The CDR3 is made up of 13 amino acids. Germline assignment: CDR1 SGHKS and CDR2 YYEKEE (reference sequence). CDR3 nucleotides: TGTGCCAGCAGCTTTACAGGGGGCGATGAAGCTTTCTTT. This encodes CASSFTGGDEAFF.

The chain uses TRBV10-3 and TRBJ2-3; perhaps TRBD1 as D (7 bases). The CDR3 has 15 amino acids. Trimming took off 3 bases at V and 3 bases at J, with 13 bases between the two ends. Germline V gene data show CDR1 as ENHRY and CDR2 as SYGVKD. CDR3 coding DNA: TGTGCCATCAGTGATTCCAGGGGGGAAACAGATACGCAGTATTTT. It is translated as CAISDSRGETDTQYF.

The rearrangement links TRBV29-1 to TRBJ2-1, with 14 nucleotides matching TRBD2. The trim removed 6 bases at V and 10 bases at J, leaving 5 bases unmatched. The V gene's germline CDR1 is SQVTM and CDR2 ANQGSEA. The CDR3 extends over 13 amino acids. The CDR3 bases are TGCAGCGTGGCGGGACTAGCGGGGGAAGAGCAGTTCTTC. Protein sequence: CSVAGLAGEEQFF.

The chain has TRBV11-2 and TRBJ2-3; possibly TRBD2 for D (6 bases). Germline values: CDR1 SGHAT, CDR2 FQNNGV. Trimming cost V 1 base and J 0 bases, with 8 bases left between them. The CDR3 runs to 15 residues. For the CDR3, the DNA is TGTGCCAGCAGCTTAGGCGGGACTAGCACAGATACGCAGTATTTT. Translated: CASSLGGTSTDTQYF.

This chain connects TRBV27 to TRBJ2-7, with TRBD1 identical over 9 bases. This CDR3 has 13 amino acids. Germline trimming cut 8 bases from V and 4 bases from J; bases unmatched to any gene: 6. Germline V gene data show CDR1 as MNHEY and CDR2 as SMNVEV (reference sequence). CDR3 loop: CASSGQGPYEQYF. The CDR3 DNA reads TGTGCCAGCTCGGGACAGGGTCCTTACGAGCAGTACTTC.

CDR3 region: CASSGGLAGPSYEQYF. The DNA of the CDR3 is TGCGCCAGCAGCGGGGGACTAGCGGGGCCATCCTACGAGCAGTACTTC. The chain couples TRBV5-1 to TRBJ2-7, with 13 nucleotides matching TRBD2. CDR3 length equals 16 residues. The V segment lost 4 bases and the J segment 1 base; nucleotides outside the gene matches: 5. CDR1 is SGHRS and CDR2 is YFSETQ in the germline V gene.

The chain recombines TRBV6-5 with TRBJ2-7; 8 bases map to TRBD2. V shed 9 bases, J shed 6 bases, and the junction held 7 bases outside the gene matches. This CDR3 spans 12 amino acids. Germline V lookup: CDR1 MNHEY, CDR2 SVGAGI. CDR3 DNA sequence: TGTGCCAGTGGCCGGGGGGGCGCCGAGCAGTACTTC. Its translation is CASGRGGAEQYF.

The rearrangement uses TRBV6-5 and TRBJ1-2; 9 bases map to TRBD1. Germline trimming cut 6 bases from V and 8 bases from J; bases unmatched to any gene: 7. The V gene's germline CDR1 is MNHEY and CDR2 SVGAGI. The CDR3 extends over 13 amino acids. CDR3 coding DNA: TGTGCCAGCAGCTCGGGACAGGGAAGAGGCTACACCTTC. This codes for CASSSGQGRGYTF.

The CDR3 loop is CASRTTGGRGNEQYF. CDR3 sequence (DNA): TGTGCCAGCAGGACGACAGGGGGCCGGGGAAACGAGCAGTACTTC. This chain connects TRBV2 to TRBJ2-7, with 10 bases that match TRBD1. The CDR3 sequence is 15 residues long. Germline loops: CDR1 SNHLY, CDR2 FYNNEI. V gave up 6 bases and J gave up 5 bases; unmatched junction bases: 10.

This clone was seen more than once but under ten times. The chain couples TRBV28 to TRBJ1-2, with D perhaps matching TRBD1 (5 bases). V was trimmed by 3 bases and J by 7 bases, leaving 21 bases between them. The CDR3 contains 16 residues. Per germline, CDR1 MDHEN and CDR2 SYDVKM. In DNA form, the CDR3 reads TGTGCCAGCAGTTTCCGAGGCCGGGGGAGGTTAGGTGGCTACACCTTC. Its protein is CASSFRGRGRLGGYTF.

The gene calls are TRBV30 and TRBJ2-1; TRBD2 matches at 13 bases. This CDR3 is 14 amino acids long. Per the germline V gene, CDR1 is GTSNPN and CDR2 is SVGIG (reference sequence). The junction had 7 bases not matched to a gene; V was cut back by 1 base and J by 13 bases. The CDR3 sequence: CAWSAGLAGMGQFF. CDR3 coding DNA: TGTGCCTGGAGTGCGGGACTAGCGGGGATGGGCCAGTTCTTC.

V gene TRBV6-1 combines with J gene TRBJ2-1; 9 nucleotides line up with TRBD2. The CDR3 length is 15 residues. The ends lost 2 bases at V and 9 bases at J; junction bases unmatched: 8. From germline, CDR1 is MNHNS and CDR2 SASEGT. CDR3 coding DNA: TGTGCCAGCAGTGAAATGGCGGGGGGGATCGTTGAGCAGTTCTTC. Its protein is CASSEMAGGIVEQFF.

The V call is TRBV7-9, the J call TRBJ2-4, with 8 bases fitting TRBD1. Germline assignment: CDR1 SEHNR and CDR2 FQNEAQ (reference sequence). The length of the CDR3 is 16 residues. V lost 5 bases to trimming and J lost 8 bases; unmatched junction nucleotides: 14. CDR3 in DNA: TGTGCCAGCAGCCCCGGACAGGGTGGGGCGAGAGACATTCAGTACTTC. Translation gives CASSPGQGGARDIQYF.

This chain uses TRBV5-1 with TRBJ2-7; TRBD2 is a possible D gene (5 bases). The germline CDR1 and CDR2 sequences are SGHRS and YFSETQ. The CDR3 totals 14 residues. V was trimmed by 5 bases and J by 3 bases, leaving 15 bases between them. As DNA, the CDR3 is TGCGCCAGCAGTCAAATTGGAGGTAACTACGAGCAGTACTTC. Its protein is CASSQIGGNYEQYF.

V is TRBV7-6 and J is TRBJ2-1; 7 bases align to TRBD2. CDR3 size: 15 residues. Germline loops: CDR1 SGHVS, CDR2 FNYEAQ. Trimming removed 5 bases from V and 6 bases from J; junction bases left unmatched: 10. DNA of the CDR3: TGTGCCAGCAGCCCGCGGGGGACCACGACCAATGAGCAGTTCTTC. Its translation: CASSPRGTTTNEQFF.